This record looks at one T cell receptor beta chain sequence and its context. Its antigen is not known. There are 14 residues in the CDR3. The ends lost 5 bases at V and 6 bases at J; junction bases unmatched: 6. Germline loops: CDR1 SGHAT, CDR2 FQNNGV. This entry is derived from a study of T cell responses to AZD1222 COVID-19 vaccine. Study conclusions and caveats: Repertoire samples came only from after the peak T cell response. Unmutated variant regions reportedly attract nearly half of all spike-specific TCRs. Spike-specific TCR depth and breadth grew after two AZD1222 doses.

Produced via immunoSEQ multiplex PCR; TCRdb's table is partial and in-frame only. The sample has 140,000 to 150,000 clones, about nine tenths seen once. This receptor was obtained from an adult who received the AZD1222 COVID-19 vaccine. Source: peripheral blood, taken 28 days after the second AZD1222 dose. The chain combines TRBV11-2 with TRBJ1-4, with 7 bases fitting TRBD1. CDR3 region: CASSADRRHEKLFF. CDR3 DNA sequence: TGTGCCAGCAGCGCGGACAGGAGGCATGAAAAACTGTTTTTT.